This T cell receptor (beta chain) appears in the sequencing data of a study of CDR3 diversity in severe acne. One entry per CDR3 protein, called by TCRdb with MiXCR from the PCR reads. The table lists over 100,000 distinct CDR3 sequences, about half of them singletons. Germline CDR1 and CDR2: DFQATT and SNEGSKA (reference sequence). Trimming stripped 5 bases from V and 11 bases from J, with 19 bases between. The CDR3 runs to 13 residues. The chain carries TRBV20-1 and TRBJ1-5; the D gene is possibly TRBD1 (6 bases). This receptor was obtained from a male donor with acne. The sequencing input was blood. CDR3 sequence reads: CSASSGDKETQHF. CDR3 bases: TGCAGTGCTTCCTCAGGGGACAAAGAGACCCAGCATTTT.